The 26 T cell receptor beta chains below were found in one sample sequenced in a study of blood T cell repertoires in COVID-19. Sequenced by immunoSEQ multiplex PCR; TCRdb stores in-frame clones only, minus some. The data contain about 99,000 clones, 80% to 85% of them seen just once; the ten biggest clones take up just under 2%. Sequenced sample: peripheral blood. These receptors came from a man between 70 and 80 years old with active or convalescent COVID-19.

This chain uses TRBV6-1 with TRBJ1-2, with a weak D call TRBD1 (5 bases). The CDR3 is 13 residues long. V dropped 1 base and J dropped 6 bases, with 9 bases sitting between them. Germline CDR1 reads MNHNS; CDR2 reads SASEGT. The CDR3 sequence: CASSEGWGDGYTF. CDR3 bases: TGTGCCAGCAGTGAAGGATGGGGGGATGGCTACACCTTC.

Concerning this clone: Other DNA sequences of this sample code for an identical CDR3. The chain couples TRBV5-1 to TRBJ1-2, with TRBD1 matching 8 bases. The junction had 0 bases not matched to a gene; V was cut back by 0 bases and J by 2 bases. The V gene's germline CDR1 is SGHRS and CDR2 YFSETQ. The length of the CDR3 is 14 residues. The CDR3 loop reads CASSLGQGNYGYTF. CDR3 in DNA: TGCGCCAGCAGCTTGGGACAGGGGAACTATGGCTACACCTTC.

The chain is built from TRBV11-2 and TRBJ2-7; 8 bases match TRBD2. Looked up from germline, CDR1 is SGHAT and CDR2 is FQNNGV. The CDR3 is made up of 16 amino acids. Trimming at V came to 5 bases and at J to 1 base, leaving 10 bases not matched to a gene. The CDR3 DNA reads TGTGCCAGCAGCCCCTCGGGGGGGACTAGATCCTACGAGCAGTACTTC. Amino acids: CASSPSGGTRSYEQYF.

This clone came up a few times. The chain uses TRBV12-3 or TRBV12-4 and TRBJ1-1; D is possibly TRBD1 (6 bases). V lost 3 bases, J lost 8 bases, and 13 bases lay in between. This CDR3 has 13 amino acids. The CDR3 protein is CASSFQGTGEAFF. CDR3 sequence (DNA): TGTGCCAGCAGTTTCCAGGGGACGGGCGAAGCTTTCTTT.

The table lists this clone with a few counts. The V gene is TRBV6-5, the J gene TRBJ1-6; 7 bases match TRBD1. This CDR3 is 14 amino acids long. The V segment lost 8 bases and the J segment 5 bases; nucleotides outside the gene matches: 6. In germline, CDR1 is MNHEY, CDR2 SVGAGI. The CDR3 spells CASWNRGHNSPLHF. The CDR3 nucleotides are TGTGCCAGCTGGAACAGGGGCCATAATTCACCCCTCCACTTT.

The chain links TRBV25-1 to TRBJ1-6; D call uncertain. The CDR3 is 15 amino acids. Looked up from germline, CDR1 is MGHDK and CDR2 is SYGVNS. The V gene lost 0 bases and the J gene lost 10 bases, with 13 bases spanning the gap. CDR3 coding DNA: TGTGCCAGCAGTGAATACAAGGGTTCGGGGTCACCCCTCCACTTT. As protein: CASSEYKGSGSPLHF.

This chain connects TRBV15 to TRBJ1-3; possibly TRBD1 for D (6 bases). This CDR3 is built from 14 residues. V lost 5 bases, J lost 0 bases, and 8 bases lay in between. Germline CDR1 LNHNV, CDR2 YYDKDF (reference sequence). CDR3 nucleotide sequence: TGTGCCACCAGCGGACAGTTCTCTGGAAACACCATATATTTT. This codes for CATSGQFSGNTIYF.

This clone was seen more than once but under ten times. V usage is TRBV30 and J usage is TRBJ1-6, with TRBD1 matching over 8 bases. The CDR3 consists of 15 residues. Trimming removed 4 bases from V and 4 bases from J; junction bases left unmatched: 6. The V gene's germline CDR1 is GTSNPN and CDR2 SVGIG (reference sequence). The CDR3 DNA reads TGTGCCTGGACTTCCTGGACAGGGTATAATTCACCCCTCCACTTT. This codes for CAWTSWTGYNSPLHF. Supplemented by reference TRBV30 and TRBJ1-6, the full variable domain reads SQTIHQWPATLVQPVGSPLSLECTVEGTSNPNLYWYRQAAGRGLQLLFYSVGIGQISSEVPQNLSASRPQDRQFILSSKKLLLSDSGFYLCAWTSWTGYNSPLHFGNGTRLTVT.

The CDR3 region is CATSRDWRGSNEQYF. The DNA for the CDR3 is TGTGCCACCAGCAGAGATTGGAGGGGATCAAACGAGCAGTACTTC. The chain recombines TRBV15 with TRBJ2-7; D possibly corresponds to TRBD2 (6 bases). Trimming removed 0 bases from V and 5 bases from J, with 14 bases in between. Germline CDR1 reads LNHNV; CDR2 reads YYDKDF (reference sequence). The CDR3 extends over 15 amino acids.

The rearrangement joins TRBV5-1 to TRBJ2-5; D uncertain. This CDR3 comprises 14 residues. V was cut by 0 bases and J by 0 bases, with 6 bases left in between. Germline CDR1 and CDR2: SGHRS and YFSETQ. The CDR3 loop reads CASSLVPDQETQYF. The CDR3 DNA is TGCGCCAGCAGCTTGGTCCCAGACCAAGAGACCCAGTACTTC.

Here the CDR3 DNA reads TGTGCCAGCAGTGATGGGGAGATGAGTACGGGAGGCTACACCTTC. It translates to CASSDGEMSTGGYTF. The J gene is TRBJ1-2, the V gene TRBV6-1; unclear D gene. The CDR3 consists of 15 residues. Germline V gives CDR1 MNHNS, CDR2 SASEGT. V gave up 3 bases and J gave up 8 bases, with 19 bases separating them.

V gene TRBV28 combines with J gene TRBJ1-1, with D uncertain. The germline CDR1 and CDR2 sequences are MDHEN and SYDVKM. V dropped 5 bases and J dropped 4 bases, with 17 bases sitting between them. The CDR3 totals 15 residues. CDR3 in amino acids: CASSPPPPWSTEAFF. As DNA, the CDR3 is TGTGCCAGCAGTCCACCCCCTCCATGGAGCACTGAAGCTTTCTTT.

The V and J genes are TRBV10-3 and TRBJ2-6; weak D call: TRBD1 (5 bases). The CDR3 is 15 residues long. Trimming pared 0 bases from V and 2 bases from J, leaving 5 bases between. Per germline, CDR1 ENHRY and CDR2 SYGVKD. CDR3 nucleotide sequence: TGTGCCATCAGTGAGTCAGGGGCTGGGGCCAACGTCCTGACTTTC. Translated: CAISESGAGANVLTF.

This rearrangement joins TRBV5-3 to TRBJ2-3; 13 nucleotides align to TRBD2. TRBV5-3 qualifies as an ORF whose function is uncertain. The V gene end was trimmed by 8 bases and the J gene end by 4 bases; junction bases not matched to a gene: 10. The CDR3 consists of 16 residues. CDR3 amino acids: CARETSGGARPDTQYF. The CDR3 DNA sequence: TGTGCCAGGGAAACTAGCGGGGGGGCCCGCCCAGATACGCAGTATTTT.

The rearrangement uses TRBV7-2 and TRBJ2-7; a weak D match, TRBD1 (6 bases). Trimming pared 4 bases from V and 7 bases from J, leaving 11 bases between. This CDR3 region has 12 residues. Germline V gives CDR1 SGHTA, CDR2 FQGNSA. CDR3 coding DNA: TGTGCCAGCAGCTCACAGGGAAGAGAGCAGTACTTC. As protein: CASSSQGREQYF.

The chain couples TRBV12-3 or TRBV12-4 to TRBJ1-1; possible D gene TRBD1, 5 bases. V lost 1 base and J 3 bases, leaving 6 bases between the germline ends. The CDR3 contains 13 residues. Here the CDR3 reads CASSLEQDTEAFF. Here the CDR3 DNA reads TGTGCCAGCAGTTTAGAACAGGACACTGAAGCTTTCTTT.

The rearrangement links TRBV12-3 or TRBV12-4 to TRBJ1-4; D possibly corresponds to TRBD1 (6 bases). The V and J ends lost 6 bases and 5 bases respectively, with 10 bases between them. The CDR3 has 13 amino acids. CDR3 region: CASRNGQNEKLFF. CDR3 nucleotides: TGTGCCAGCAGGAACGGACAGAATGAAAAACTGTTTTTT.

V and J are TRBV28 and TRBJ1-2, with D uncertain. Germline V gives CDR1 MDHEN, CDR2 SYDVKM. This CDR3 is 17 amino acids long. The germline V and J ends were trimmed by 6 bases and 0 bases, with 20 bases remaining between them. CDR3 region: CASRPSTHGRPNYGYTF. CDR3 bases: TGTGCCAGCAGACCTTCTACTCATGGGAGGCCTAACTATGGCTACACCTTC.

With regard to this clone: The same CDR3 can be traced to other DNA sequences in this sample. J is TRBJ2-3 and V is TRBV7-2; 10 bases line up with TRBD2. With 5 bases clipped from V and 1 base from J, the junction kept 3 bases outside the gene matches. Looked up from germline, CDR1 is SGHTA and CDR2 is FQGNSA. The CDR3 is made up of 15 amino acids. CDR3 sequence reads: CASSLSGGRTDTQYF. Written as DNA, the CDR3 is TGTGCCAGCAGCCTTAGCGGGGGGCGCACAGATACGCAGTATTTT.

This clone is a singleton in its sample. The chain uses TRBV9 and TRBJ2-3; weak D call: TRBD2 (5 bases). Trimming stripped 0 bases from V and 4 bases from J, with 12 bases between. The CDR3 sequence is 15 residues long. Germline V lookup: CDR1 SGDLS, CDR2 YYNGEE. This chain's CDR3 is CASSVAGSSADTQYF. The CDR3 DNA reads as TGTGCCAGCAGCGTAGCGGGATCCAGCGCAGATACGCAGTATTTT.

The chain joins TRBV7-9 to TRBJ1-5; D unclear. Germline CDR1 and CDR2: SEHNR and FQNEAQ (reference sequence). V lost 1 base to trimming and J lost 11 bases, with 12 bases between them. This CDR3 comprises 13 residues. The CDR3 nucleotides read TGTGCCAGCAGCTTAGTTCGGGATCCCACCCAGCATTTT. Translating it yields CASSLVRDPTQHF.

The CDR3 DNA sequence: TGTGCCAGCTTCCCTATGGGAGGTGGCTACACCTTC. This encodes CASFPMGGGYTF. This chain uses TRBV28 with TRBJ1-2, with D hard to call. CDR1 is MDHEN and CDR2 is SYDVKM in the germline V gene. The CDR3 length is 12 residues. V shed 8 bases and J shed 7 bases, with 14 bases lying between them.

V gene TRBV7-8 combines with J gene TRBJ2-1; TRBD1 matches 12 bases. The CDR3 has 16 residues. V was pared by 4 bases and J by 8 bases, with 9 bases of the junction left unmatched. Germline CDR1 reads SGHVS; CDR2 reads FQNEAQ. CDR3 in amino acids: CASSSASGTGGYEQFF. Written as DNA, the CDR3 is TGTGCCAGCAGCTCCGCTTCCGGGACAGGGGGCTATGAGCAGTTCTTC.

J is TRBJ2-2 and V is TRBV27, with 7 bases lining up with TRBD1. The germline CDR1 and CDR2 sequences are MNHEY and SMNVEV (reference sequence). The CDR3 consists of 15 residues. Trimming cost V 6 bases and J 3 bases; bases outside gene matches: 7. As DNA, the CDR3 is TGTGCCAGCAGAGGTGTGGGACAGTACACCGGGGAGCTGTTTTTT. As protein: CASRGVGQYTGELFF.

The genes are TRBV29-1 and TRBJ2-5; 8 bases are a match to TRBD2. J was trimmed by 0 bases and V by 5 bases; bases with no gene match: 5. The CDR3 runs 14 residues. Germline lookup yields CDR1 SQVTM and CDR2 ANQGSEA. CDR3 in amino acids: CSVKLAGNQETQYF. The CDR3 coding sequence is TGCAGCGTTAAATTAGCGGGGAACCAAGAGACCCAGTACTTC.

The chain employs TRBV6-4 and TRBJ1-2; D gene ambiguous. V gave up 2 bases and J gave up 7 bases, with 11 bases separating them. Germline-derived CDR1 and CDR2 are MRHNA and SNTAGT. The CDR3 length is 13 residues. The DNA of the CDR3 is TGTGCCAGCAGTGACAATAACCTCAGTGGCTACACCTTC. Translated, it gives CASSDNNLSGYTF.